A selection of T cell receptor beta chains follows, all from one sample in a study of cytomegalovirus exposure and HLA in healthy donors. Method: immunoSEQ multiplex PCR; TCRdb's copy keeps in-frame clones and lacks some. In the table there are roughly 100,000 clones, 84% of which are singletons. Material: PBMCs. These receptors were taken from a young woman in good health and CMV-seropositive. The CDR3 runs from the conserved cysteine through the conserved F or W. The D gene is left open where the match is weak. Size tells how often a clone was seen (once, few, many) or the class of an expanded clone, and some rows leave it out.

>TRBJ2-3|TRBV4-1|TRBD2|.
TGCGCCAGCAGCCCACCAGGACTAGCGGGCACAGATACGCAGTATTTT
CASSPPGLAGTDTQYF
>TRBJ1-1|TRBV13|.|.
TGTGCCAGCAGCTTAAGCGCCTTCACTGAAGCTTTCTTT
CASSLSAFTEAFF
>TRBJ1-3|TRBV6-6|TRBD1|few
TGTTCTACAGGGGTCGGTGGAAACACCATATATTTT
CSTGVGGNTIYF
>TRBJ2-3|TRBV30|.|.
TGTGCCAGACGGGTCGCTAGCACAGATACGCAGTATTTT
CARRVASTDTQYF
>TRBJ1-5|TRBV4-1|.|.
TGCGCCAGCAGCCATCCCGGGGGAGGGTCCCCATACCATCAGCCCCAGCATTTT
CASSHPGGGSPYHQPQHF
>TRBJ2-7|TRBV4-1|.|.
TGCGCCAGCAGCTATAGACAGGCAAACTACGAGCAGTACTTC
CASSYRQANYEQYF
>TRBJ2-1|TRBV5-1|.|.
TGCGCCAGCAGCTTGGATGGAAGCGGCTCCTACAATGAGCAGTTCTTC
CASSLDGSGSYNEQFF
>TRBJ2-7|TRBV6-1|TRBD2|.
TGTGCCAGCAGTGAAGCATCGGGGGGCTCCTACGAGCAGTACTTC
CASSEASGGSYEQYF
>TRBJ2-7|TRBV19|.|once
TGTGCCAGTAGTGCCAGGCTGGGCCGGGGTGACGAGCAGTACTTC
CASSARLGRGDEQYF
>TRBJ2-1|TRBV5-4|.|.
TGTGCCAGCAGCTTGGAAGGGGGGGCGGTCTACAATGAGCAGTTCTTC
CASSLEGGAVYNEQFF
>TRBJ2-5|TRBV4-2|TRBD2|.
TGTGCCAGCAGCCCGGGGACTAGCGGGTTAGAGACCCAGTACTTC
CASSPGTSGLETQYF
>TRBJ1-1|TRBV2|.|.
TGTGCCAGCAGGCTTCAGGGGCCTGAAGCTTTCTTT
CASRLQGPEAFF
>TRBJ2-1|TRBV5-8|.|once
TGTGCCAGCAGCTTTGGGGAAACAGGGCTGGAGCAGTTCTTC
CASSFGETGLEQFF
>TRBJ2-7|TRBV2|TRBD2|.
TGTGCCAGCAGTCCCGGGACTAGCGGGGGGGGGATCGAGCAGTACTTC
CASSPGTSGGGIEQYF
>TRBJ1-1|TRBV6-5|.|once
TGTGCCAGCAGTTCGTATATGAACACTGAAGCTTTCTTT
CASSSYMNTEAFF
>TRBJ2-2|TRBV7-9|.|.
TGTGCCAGCAGCTTAAAGGGGGATCCTCGCGCCGGGGAGCTGTTTTTT
CASSLKGDPRAGELFF
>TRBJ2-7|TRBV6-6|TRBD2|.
TGTGCCAGCAAAGCTAGCGGGGGGGCTTACGAGCAGTACTTC
CASKASGGAYEQYF
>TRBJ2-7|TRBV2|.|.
TGTGCCAGCAGTGTGGGATTGTCGGGGTACGAGCAGTACTTC
CASSVGLSGYEQYF
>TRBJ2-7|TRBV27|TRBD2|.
TGTGCCAGCAGCCGAACTAGCGGGGGATACGAGCAGTACTTC
CASSRTSGGYEQYF
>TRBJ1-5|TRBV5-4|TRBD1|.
TGTGCCACCACGACAGGGGGCCGGTTCGATCAGCCCCAGCATTTT
CATTTGGRFDQPQHF
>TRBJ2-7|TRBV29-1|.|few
TGCAGCGTTGAAGCCGCGACAGAGCTAACCTACGAGCAGTACTTC
CSVEAATELTYEQYF
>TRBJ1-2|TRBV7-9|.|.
TGTGCCAGCAGCCATAGCGGGGTGGCAGTCTATGGCTACACCTTC
CASSHSGVAVYGYTF
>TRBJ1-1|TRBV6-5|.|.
TGTGCCAGCAGTTCATTACGGGACTTTAATGAAGCTTTCTTT
CASSSLRDFNEAFF
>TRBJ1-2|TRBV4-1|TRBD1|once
TGCGCCAGCAGCCAACCGTCTAGGGGGCTCTATGGCTACACCTTC
CASSQPSRGLYGYTF
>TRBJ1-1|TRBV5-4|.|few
TGTGCCAGCAGCTTTAGCATTAATATGAACACTGAAGCTTTCTTT
CASSFSINMNTEAFF
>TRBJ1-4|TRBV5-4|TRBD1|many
TGTGCCAGCAGCTGGGACAGGGGGGGAGAAAAACTGTTTTTT
CASSWDRGGEKLFF
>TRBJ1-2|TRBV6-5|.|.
TGTGCCAGCAGTTACTCGTCCCAAGAGGCCTATGGCTACACCTTC
CASSYSSQEAYGYTF
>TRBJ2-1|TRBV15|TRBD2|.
TGTGCCACCGTCCGGGGGGGCGGGGTTGAGCAGTTCTTC
CATVRGGGVEQFF
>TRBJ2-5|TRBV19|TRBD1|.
TGTGCCAGTAGCCCGGACAGGATCCAAGAGACCCAGTACTTC
CASSPDRIQETQYF
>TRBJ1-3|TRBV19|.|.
TGTGCCAGTAGTATGGGAGCTGGAAACACCATATATTTT
CASSMGAGNTIYF
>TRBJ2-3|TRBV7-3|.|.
TGTGCCAGCAGCTTTTCTAGCGGCACAGATACGCAGTATTTT
CASSFSSGTDTQYF
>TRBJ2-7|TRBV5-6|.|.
TGTGCCAGCAGCCTGACAGGACGCGACTACGAGCAGTACTTC
CASSLTGRDYEQYF
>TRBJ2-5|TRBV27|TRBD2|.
TGTGCCAGCATATTTTCGTCGACTAGCGGCCAAGAGACCCAGTACTTC
CASIFSSTSGQETQYF
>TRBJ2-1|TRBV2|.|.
TGTGCCAGCAGGTGGCTAGTACCATCCGATGAGCAGTTCTTC
CASRWLVPSDEQFF
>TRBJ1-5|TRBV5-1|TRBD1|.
TGCGCCAGCAGCCTCACAGGGGGCTCGATTCAGCCCCAGCATTTT
CASSLTGGSIQPQHF
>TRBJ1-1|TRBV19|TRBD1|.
TGTGCCAGCGAACAGGGGGGCACTGAAGCTTTCTTT
CASEQGGTEAFF
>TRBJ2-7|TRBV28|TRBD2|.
TGTGCCAGCAGTCTTCTAGCGGAGACGATCCACGAGCAGTACTTC
CASSLLAETIHEQYF
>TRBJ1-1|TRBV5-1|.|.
TGCGCCAGCAGCTTGGTTGGGGCCAACATGAACACTGAAGCTTTCTTT
CASSLVGANMNTEAFF
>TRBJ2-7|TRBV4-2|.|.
TGTGCCAGCAGCCAAGAGGAGACTTGGGTTGACGAGCAGTACTTC
CASSQEETWVDEQYF